These T cell receptor beta chains were read from a single sample in a study of TIL therapy for anti-PD-1-resistant metastatic lung cancer. Here immunoSEQ multiplex PCR was the method, and the copy in TCRdb shows in-frame clones only, minus some. The table includes 5,900 or so clones, around three fifths detected once. The sample was tumor tissue, taken at baseline. These receptors were collected from a person aged 25 to 85 with non-small cell lung cancer. The CDR3 runs from the conserved cysteine through the conserved F or W. A D gene is named only where the DNA matches it firmly. Size is stated for part of the rows, as once, few or many counts, or as a class when the clone is expanded.

D: -; size: -; V: TRBV30; J: TRBJ1-2; DNA: TGTGCCTGGAGTTGGGGGGGCGGCTACACCTTC; CDR3: CAWSWGGGYTF
D: TRBD2; size: few; V: TRBV7-9; J: TRBJ2-1; DNA: TGTGCCAGCAGCTTTCTCCGGACTAGCCCCAACTACAATGAGCAGTTCTTC; CDR3: CASSFLRTSPNYNEQFF
D: TRBD1; size: -; V: TRBV7-8; J: TRBJ1-1; DNA: TGTGCCAGCAGCTCCCGGAGGTCTAGGGGGCAGAACACTGAAGCTTTCTTT; CDR3: CASSSRRSRGQNTEAFF
D: -; size: few; V: TRBV19; J: TRBJ2-2; DNA: TGTGCCAGTAATTACCCATTACGTCCCGGGGAGCTGTTTTTT; CDR3: CASNYPLRPGELFF
D: -; size: once; V: TRBV6-6; J: TRBJ2-5; DNA: TGTGCCAGCAGCTTCGCAGGGCAGGGCCAAGAGACCCAGTACTTC; CDR3: CASSFAGQGQETQYF
D: -; size: -; V: TRBV28; J: TRBJ2-5; DNA: TGTGCCAGCATTAGGGCGGGGGCCGGGGAGACCCAGTACTTC; CDR3: CASIRAGAGETQYF
D: -; size: few; V: TRBV12-5; J: TRBJ1-2; DNA: TGTGCTAGTGGTTTGTCATTAGTTGACGGCTACACCTTC; CDR3: CASGLSLVDGYTF
D: -; size: -; V: TRBV3-1/TRBV3-2; J: TRBJ1-3; DNA: TGTGCCAGCAGCCAAGCGGAAGGCACCATATATTTT; CDR3: CASSQAEGTIYF
D: TRBD2; size: -; V: TRBV3-1/TRBV3-2; J: TRBJ2-1; DNA: TGTGCCAGCAGTACCGGGACTAGCGGTTACAATGAGCAGTTCTTC; CDR3: CASSTGTSGYNEQFF
D: TRBD1; size: few; V: TRBV7-9; J: TRBJ1-6; DNA: TGTGCCAGCAGCCACCCTGGACAGGGAGATTCACCCCTCCACTTT; CDR3: CASSHPGQGDSPLHF
D: -; size: few; V: TRBV20-1; J: TRBJ2-7; DNA: -; CDR3: CSASTSGYEQYF
D: TRBD2; size: -; V: TRBV27; J: TRBJ2-5; DNA: TGTGCCAGCAGTTTGAGCCTAGCGGGAGGGCAAGAGACCCAGTACTTC; CDR3: CASSLSLAGGQETQYF
D: -; size: -; V: TRBV11-3; J: TRBJ2-1; DNA: TGTGCCAGCAGCCAGTGGGGGGCAGGGAAAGAATGGGAGCAGTTCTTC; CDR3: CASSQWGAGKEWEQFF
D: TRBD2; size: -; V: TRBV7-8; J: TRBJ2-3; DNA: TGTGCCAGCACCTCGAGGCGGCTAGCGGGAGGTGGGGGAAAGGCAGATACGCAGTATTTT; CDR3: CASTSRRLAGGGGKADTQYF
D: TRBD1; size: -; V: TRBV2; J: TRBJ1-6; DNA: TGTGCCAGCGGGTCCCGGGACAGGGGAAATTCACCCCTCCACTTT; CDR3: CASGSRDRGNSPLHF
D: -; size: -; V: TRBV6-2/TRBV6-3; J: TRBJ2-3; DNA: TGTGCCAGCAGTTATCTTCTAGGAGCTAGCACAGATACGCAGTATTTT; CDR3: CASSYLLGASTDTQYF
D: TRBD2; size: -; V: TRBV7-6; J: TRBJ2-3; DNA: TGTGCCAGCAGCTTAGTGGGCGGGAGCGGCACAGATACGCAGTATTTT; CDR3: CASSLVGGSGTDTQYF
D: -; size: once; V: TRBV4-3; J: TRBJ1-2; DNA: TGCGCCAGCAGCCAAGATGGGTATGGCTACACCTTC; CDR3: CASSQDGYGYTF
D: TRBD2; size: -; V: TRBV4-1; J: TRBJ2-3; DNA: TGCGCCAGCAGCCAAGATCAAGCGGGGGGGCCCACAGATACGCAGTATTTT; CDR3: CASSQDQAGGPTDTQYF
D: TRBD1; size: -; V: TRBV29-1; J: TRBJ1-1; DNA: TGCAGCGTGACAGGGGCGGACATGAACACTGAAGCTTTCTTT; CDR3: CSVTGADMNTEAFF
D: TRBD1; size: -; V: TRBV6-1; J: TRBJ1-2; DNA: TGTGCCAGCAGTGAAACTTACACAGGGGGCGATCGTGGCTACACCTTC; CDR3: CASSETYTGGDRGYTF
D: -; size: -; V: TRBV5-5; J: TRBJ1-2; DNA: TGTGCCAGCAGCCCATCGTCGGCAGGGTCGATCTATGGCTACACCTTC; CDR3: CASSPSSAGSIYGYTF